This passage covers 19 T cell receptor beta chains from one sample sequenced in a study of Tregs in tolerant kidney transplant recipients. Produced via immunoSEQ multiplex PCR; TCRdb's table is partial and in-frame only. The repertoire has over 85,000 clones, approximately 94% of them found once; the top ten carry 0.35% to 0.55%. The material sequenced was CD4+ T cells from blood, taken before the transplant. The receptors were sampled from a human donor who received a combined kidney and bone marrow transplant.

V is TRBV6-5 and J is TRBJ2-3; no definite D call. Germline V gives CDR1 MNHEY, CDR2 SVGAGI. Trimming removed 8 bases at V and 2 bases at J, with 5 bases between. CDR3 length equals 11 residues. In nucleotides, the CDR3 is TGTGCCAGCGCGGACACAGATACGCAGTATTTT. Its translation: CASADTDTQYF.

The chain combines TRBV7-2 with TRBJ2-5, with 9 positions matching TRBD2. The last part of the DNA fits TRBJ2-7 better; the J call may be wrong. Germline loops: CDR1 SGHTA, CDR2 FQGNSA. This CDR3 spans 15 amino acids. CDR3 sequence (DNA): TGTGCCAGCAGCTCCCGACTAGCGGAGACCTACGAGCAGTACTTC. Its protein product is CASSSRLAETYEQYF.

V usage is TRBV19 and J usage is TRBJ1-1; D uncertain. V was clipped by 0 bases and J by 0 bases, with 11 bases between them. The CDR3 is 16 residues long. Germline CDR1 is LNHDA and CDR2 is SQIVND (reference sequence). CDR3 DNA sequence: TGTGCCAGTAGTATAGATACACGTTACATGAACACTGAAGCTTTCTTT. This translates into CASSIDTRYMNTEAFF.

The chain's CDR3 is CASSLAPPSSGNTIYF. CDR3 DNA: TGTGCCAGCAGCTTAGCGCCCCCGAGCTCTGGAAACACCATATATTTT. The chain joins TRBV7-6 to TRBJ1-3; no definite D call. Germline V lookup: CDR1 SGHVS, CDR2 FNYEAQ. V gave up 0 bases and J gave up 0 bases, with 9 bases separating them. This CDR3 has 16 amino acids. Using reference TRBV7-6 and TRBJ1-3 for the parts outside the CDR3, the full variable domain is GAGVSQSPRYKVTKRGQDVALRCDPISGHVSLYWYRQALGQGPEFLTYFNYEAQQDKSGLPNDRFSAERPEGSISTLTIQRTEQRDSAMYRCASSLAPPSSGNTIYFGEGSWLTVV.

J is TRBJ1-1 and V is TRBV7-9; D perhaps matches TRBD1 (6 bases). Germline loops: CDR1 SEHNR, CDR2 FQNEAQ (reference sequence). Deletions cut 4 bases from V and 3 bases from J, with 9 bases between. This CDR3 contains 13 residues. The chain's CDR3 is CASSSGQYTEAFF. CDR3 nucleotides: TGTGCCAGCAGCTCAGGACAGTACACTGAAGCTTTCTTT. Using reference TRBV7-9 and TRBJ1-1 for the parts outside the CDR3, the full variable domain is DTGVSQNPRHKITKRGQNVTFRCDPISEHNRLYWYRQTLGQGPEFLTYFQNEAQLEKSRLLSDRFSAERPKGSFSTLEIQRTEQGDSAMYLCASSSGQYTEAFFGQGTRLTVV.

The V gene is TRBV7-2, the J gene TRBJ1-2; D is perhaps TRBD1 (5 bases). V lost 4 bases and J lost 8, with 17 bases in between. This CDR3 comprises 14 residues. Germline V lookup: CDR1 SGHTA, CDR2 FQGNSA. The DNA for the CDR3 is TGTGCCAGCAGCTCAGGGTCCAGCCCGTGGGGCTACACCTTC. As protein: CASSSGSSPWGYTF.

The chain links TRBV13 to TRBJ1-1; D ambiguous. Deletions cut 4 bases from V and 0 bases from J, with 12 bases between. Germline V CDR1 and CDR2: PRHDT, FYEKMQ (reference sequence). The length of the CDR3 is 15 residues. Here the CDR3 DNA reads TGTGCCAGCAGCTATATAGGACTGTTGAACACTGAAGCTTTCTTT. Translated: CASSYIGLLNTEAFF.

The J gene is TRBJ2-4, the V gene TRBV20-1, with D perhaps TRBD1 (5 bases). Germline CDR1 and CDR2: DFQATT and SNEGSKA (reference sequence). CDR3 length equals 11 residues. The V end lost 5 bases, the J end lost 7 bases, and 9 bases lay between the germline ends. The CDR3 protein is CSAGKGNIQYF. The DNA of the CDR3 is TGCAGTGCTGGAAAGGGGAACATTCAGTACTTC.

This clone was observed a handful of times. CDR3 residues: CASSLRTGENTIYF. CDR3 DNA: TGTGCCAGCAGCTTAAGGACAGGGGAAAACACCATATATTTT. V usage is TRBV7-9 and J usage is TRBJ1-3; 9 nucleotides agree with TRBD1. The germline gives CDR1 SEHNR, CDR2 FQNEAQ (reference sequence). J was trimmed by 6 bases and V by 2 bases; bases with no gene match: 2. The CDR3 has 14 amino acids.

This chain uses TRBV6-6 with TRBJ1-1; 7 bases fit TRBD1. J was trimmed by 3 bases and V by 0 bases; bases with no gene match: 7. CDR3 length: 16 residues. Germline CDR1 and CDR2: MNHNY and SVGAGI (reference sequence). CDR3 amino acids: CASSYSLGQPDTEAFF. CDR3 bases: TGTGCCAGCAGTTACTCGTTGGGACAGCCAGACACTGAAGCTTTCTTT.

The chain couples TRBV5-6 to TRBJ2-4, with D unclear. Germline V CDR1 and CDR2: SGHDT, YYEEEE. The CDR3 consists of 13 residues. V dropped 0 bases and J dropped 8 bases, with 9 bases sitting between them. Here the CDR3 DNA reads TGTGCCAGCAGCTTGGACAGCCTGGACATTCAGTACTTC. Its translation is CASSLDSLDIQYF.

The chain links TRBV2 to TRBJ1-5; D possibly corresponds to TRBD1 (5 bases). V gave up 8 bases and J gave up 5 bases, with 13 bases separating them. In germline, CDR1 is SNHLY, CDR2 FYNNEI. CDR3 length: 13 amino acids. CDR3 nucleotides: TGTGCCAGCGGCAGGGAAGAGGATCAGCCCCAGCATTTT. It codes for CASGREEDQPQHF. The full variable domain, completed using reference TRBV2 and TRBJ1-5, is EPEVTQTPSHQVTQMGQEVILRCVPISNHLYFYWYRQILGQKVEFLVSFYNNEISEKSEIFDDQFSVERPDGSNFTLKIRSTKLEDSAMYFCASGREEDQPQHFGDGTRLSIL.

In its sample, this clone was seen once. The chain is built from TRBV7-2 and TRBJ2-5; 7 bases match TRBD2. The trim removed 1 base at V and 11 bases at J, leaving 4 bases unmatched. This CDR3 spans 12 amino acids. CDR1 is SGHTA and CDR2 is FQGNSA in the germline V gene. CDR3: CASSLGGGLQYF. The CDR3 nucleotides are TGTGCCAGCAGCTTAGGGGGGGGTCTTCAGTACTTC.

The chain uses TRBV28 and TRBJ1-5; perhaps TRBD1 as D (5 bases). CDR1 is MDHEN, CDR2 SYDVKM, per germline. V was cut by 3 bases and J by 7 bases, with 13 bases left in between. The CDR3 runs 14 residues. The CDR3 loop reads CASSFRVQYQPQHF. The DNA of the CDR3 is TGTGCCAGCAGTTTCAGGGTTCAGTACCAGCCCCAGCATTTT.

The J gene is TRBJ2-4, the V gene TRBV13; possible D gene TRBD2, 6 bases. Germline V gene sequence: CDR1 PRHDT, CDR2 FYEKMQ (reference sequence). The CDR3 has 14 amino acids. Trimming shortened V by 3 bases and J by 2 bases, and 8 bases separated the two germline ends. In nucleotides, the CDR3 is TGTGCCAGCAGCTTGGGGGGAACCAAAAACATTCAGTACTTC. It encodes CASSLGGTKNIQYF. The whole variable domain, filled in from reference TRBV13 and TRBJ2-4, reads AAGVIQSPRHLIKEKRETATLKCYPIPRHDTVYWYQQGPGQDPQFLISFYEKMQSDKGSIPDRFSAQQFSDYHSELNMSSLELGDSALYFCASSLGGTKNIQYFGAGTRLSVL.

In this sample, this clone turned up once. CDR3 coding DNA: TGTGCCAGCAGCCCCCAAAGGGGGCTCATCGATGAGCAGTTCTTC. Its translation is CASSPQRGLIDEQFF. The rearrangement links TRBV5-6 to TRBJ2-1; 7 nucleotides match TRBD1. The germline gives CDR1 SGHDT, CDR2 YYEEEE. V shed 4 bases and J 8 bases; nucleotides not matched to a gene: 12. The CDR3 sequence is 15 residues long.

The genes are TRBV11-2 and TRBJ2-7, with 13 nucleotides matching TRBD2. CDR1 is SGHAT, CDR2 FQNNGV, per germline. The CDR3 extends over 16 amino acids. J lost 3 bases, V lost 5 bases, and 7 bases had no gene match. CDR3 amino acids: CASSPGTSGTFYEQYF. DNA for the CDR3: TGTGCCAGCAGCCCCGGGACTAGCGGGACTTTCTACGAGCAGTACTTC. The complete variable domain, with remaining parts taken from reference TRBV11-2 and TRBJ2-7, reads EAGVAQSPRYKIIEKRQSVAFWCNPISGHATLYWYQQILGQGPKLLIQFQNNGVVDDSQLPKDRFSAERLKGVDSTLKIQPAKLEDSAVYLCASSPGTSGTFYEQYFGPGTRLTVT.

The CDR3 is CASSFRQGADTQYF. The CDR3 nucleotides are TGTGCCAGCAGCTTCCGACAGGGTGCAGATACGCAGTATTTT. The chain is built from TRBV11-3 and TRBJ2-3; 7 bases fit TRBD1. This CDR3 has 14 residues. CDR1 is SGHNT, CDR2 YENEEA, per germline. Unmatched junction bases numbered 4, after V lost 3 bases and J lost 4 bases.

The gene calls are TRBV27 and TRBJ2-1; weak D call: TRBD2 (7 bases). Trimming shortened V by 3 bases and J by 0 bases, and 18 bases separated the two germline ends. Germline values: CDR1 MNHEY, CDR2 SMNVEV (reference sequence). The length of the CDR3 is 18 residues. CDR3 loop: CASSFGGGSRGSYNEQFF. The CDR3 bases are TGTGCCAGCAGTTTTGGGGGCGGGAGTAGGGGCTCCTACAATGAGCAGTTCTTC.